The subject of this entry is one TCR beta chain. This sample was included in a study of blood T cell repertoires in COVID-19. Overall study: There were acute and convalescent COVID-19 samples, and they came from the United States, Italy and Spain. Sources were T cells, B-cell-depleted T cells, or PBMCs; the material itself was cDNA or gDNA.

Authors' methods: Amplification with reference gene primers provided the estimates of nucleated cell counts. Clones were sequenced by immunoSEQ multiplex PCR, and TCRdb holds only the in-frame ones, with some missing. Clone size and the V and J calls come from that table; the DNA yielded D and trimming. Here the sample spans over 9,000 clones, roughly nine tenths being singletons. The specimen sequenced was peripheral blood. This clonotype originated in a man in his sixties with acute or convalescent COVID-19.

DNA of the CDR3: TGTGCCACCAGCAGAGGGGGCGGGGGGAGCTCCTACGAGCAGTACGTC. Encoded protein: CATSRGGGGSSYEQYV. The V gene is TRBV15, the J gene TRBJ2-7; 8 bases agree with TRBD2. Germline V gene lookup returns CDR1 LNHNV and CDR2 YYDKDF (reference sequence). The CDR3 contains 16 residues. V shed 1 base, J shed 0 bases, and the junction held 5 bases outside the gene matches.